The subject of this entry is one TCR beta chain. Its antigen is currently not known. No per-base quality is available; no much larger clone lies one base away. This record belongs to a study of vaccination effects on CD4 cells after COVID-19 (dated by TCRdb to between 2021 and 2024). Context from the whole study: Participants received two doses of either the BNT162b2 or the mRNA-1273 mRNA SARS-CoV-2 vaccine. SARS-CoV-2 spike-specific CD4+ TCR repertoires were compared before and after mRNA vaccination in COVID-19 convalescent patients and in infection-naive vaccine recipients. The full study included some 10 COVID-19 convalescent patients and a handful of SARS-CoV-2-naive healthy vaccine recipients. The Oncomine TCR Beta short-read assay on an Illumina iSeq 100 was used to sequence cultures from other donors in the study. Overall study outcomes, separate from this receptor: Among healthy vaccine recipients, nearly all vaccine-induced clones were SARS-CoV-2 mono-reactive, and only 1 of 255 was cross-reactive with common cold coronaviruses. Marked clonal contraction was observed in both infection-induced and vaccine-induced clones at late post-vaccination timepoints, consistent with waning T cell responses. The study was limited by a small number of convalescent patients and lacked early post-infection timepoints.

Preparation of the library involved the immunoSEQ multiplex PCR assay. DNA from the cultured and isolated CD4+ T cells underwent TCR beta CDR3 sequencing. From the authors' description of their analysis: Non-productive TCR sequences were removed, reads were trimmed to the CDR3 region, and CDR3s of at least 7 amino acids were retained. The MANAFEST web app was used to identify antigen-specific clonotypes by comparing expansion in peptide wells with expansion in reference cultures. Positive clones required FDR<0.05 expansion versus reference and all other wells, odds ratio above 5, and frequency above 0.1% in two replicate wells. Cross-reactive clonotypes were defined as significantly expanded in SARS-CoV-2 spike wells and in at least one common cold coronavirus spike condition. Levenshtein distance calculated with the stringdist R package was used to assess CDR3 similarity, and unrooted trees were constructed with ape in R 3.6.1. Not all clones reach the TCRdb copy of this immuneACCESS table, which keeps in-frame sequences only. Checked studies attribute under half of the gap to unresolved V genes and leave the rest unexplained. V and J calls plus clone size are reproduced from that table; the DNA served to infer D and trimming. This sample holds some 11,000 clones; roughly 74% were observed only once. Roughly a quarter of the sample is held by the ten biggest clonotypes.

In the ViraFEST assay, PBMC were stimulated with viral peptide pools, and antigen-specific CD4+ T cell clonotypes were then identified by expansion using TCR sequencing. After 10 to 11 days of culture, CD4+ T cells were isolated with the EasySep CD4+ T cell isolation kit. Negative nucleocapsid antibody results before and after vaccination confirmed that the healthy vaccine recipients had no prior SARS-CoV-2 infection. Roughly 2 million PBMC per well were cultured in IMDM with roughly 5% human AB serum, 10 IU/ml IL-2 and gentamicin, plus 10 ug/ml peptides. On days 3 and 7, half of the culture medium was replaced with fresh IL-2-containing medium. Unless noted otherwise, every peptide stimulation condition was grown in triplicate wells. PBMC were separated from whole blood using Ficoll-Paque Plus gradient centrifugation and were then either cryopreserved at -140C or used fresh. Overlapping peptide pools spanned the spike proteins of SARS-CoV-2 and the common cold coronaviruses HCoV-NL63, HCoV-OC43 and HCoV-229E. The QIAamp micro DNA kit was used to extract genomic DNA from the cultured CD4+ T cells.

The CDR3 covers 14 residues, taking in both the cysteine and the phenylalanine. The retained sequence is limited to the CDR3, 42 bases, with the frame set at the first base. V and J are trimmed by 3 bases and 4 bases, and the gene matches miss 3 bases of the junction. Looking up the germline V gene (reference sequence) yields CDR1 MNHEY and CDR2 SMNVEV. The sequencing used CD4+ T cells from PBMCs cultured with HCoV-229E spike peptides, collected before COVID-19 vaccination. The cell subset or site label here, explained by the study, means: HCoV-229E spike overlapping peptide pool stimulation. The chain was built from TRBV27 and TRBJ2-7, with 10 central nucleotides matching TRBD2. The receptor was isolated from a human donor who received a COVID-19 vaccine. The CDR3 protein is CASSLASGRYEQYF. DNA sequence: TGTGCCAGCAGTTTGGCTAGCGGGAGATACGAGCAGTACTTC.